This TCR beta chain is from a study of regulatory T cells in long-lasting Graves disease. Investigators prepared the TCR beta libraries by applying iRepertoire HTBI primers and Arm-PCR of CDR3 regions. MiXCR, run by TCRdb on the multiplex PCR reads, gives a single entry per CDR3 protein. The data hold approximately 470,000 distinct CDR3 sequences, with about 16% observed a single time. Notes on this clonotype: One end of the junction varies from germline; a read error may be responsible.

Indicated time point: newly diagnosed GD, antithyroid drugs for less than 3 months. From PBMCs, RNA was extracted and then used to make the TCR library. The germline CDR1 and CDR2 sequences are DFQATT and SNEGSKA (reference sequence). The length of the CDR3 is 13 residues. These data were also filed under a second study, of T cells in Graves' hyperthyroidism and ophthalmopathy.

The clonotype originates from a man aged 40-50 years with Graves disease. Sequencing used peripheral blood mononuclear cells (PBMCs), obtained at new diagnosis, from a patient treated with antithyroid drugs. The J gene is TRBJ1-1, the V gene TRBV20-1; no clear D gene. CDR3 in amino acids: CSAGDWSKAEAFF. CDR3 nucleotide sequence: TGCAGTGCTGGAGATTGGTCCAAGGCTGAAGCTTTCTTT.